This TCR beta chain was sequenced for a study of T cell responses to AZD1222 COVID-19 vaccine. General study results and limits: Seropositive status at baseline applied to only 5 or 6 AZD1222 recipients. Spike-spanning, vaccine-associated CD4 TCRs were dominant at 160-218 and 743-854.

About this clone: Its target is unknown.

Sequencing was performed with immunoSEQ multiplex PCR; in TCRdb, only in-frame clones are kept and a portion is missing. Altogether some 150,000 clones are present, 85% to 95% being singletons, with the ten largest covering 2.8%. Germline V lookup: CDR1 SGDLS, CDR2 YYNGEE. V shed 2 bases, J shed 4 bases, and the junction held 6 bases outside the gene matches. The CDR3 spans 15 residues. This clonotype was sampled from an adult in good health. V and J are TRBV9 and TRBJ2-5; 9 bases are a match to TRBD1. The sequenced sample was peripheral blood, obtained on day 0 of MenACWY control vaccination. Here the CDR3 reads CASSVWDRVGETQYF. CDR3 bases: TGTGCCAGCAGCGTTTGGGACAGGGTTGGAGAGACCCAGTACTTC.